This T cell receptor beta chain comes out of a study of OX40 agonist ivuxolimab in advanced cancers. Germline lookup yields CDR1 MNHEY and CDR2 SVGAGI. Trimming shortened V by 6 bases and J by 0 bases, and 15 bases separated the two germline ends. The CDR3 consists of 15 residues. TCRdb's copy holds only in-frame clones and misses some; the assay was immunoSEQ multiplex PCR. The sample lists 62,000 or so clones; about 89% were seen once. This chain links TRBV6-5 with TRBJ2-7, with D perhaps assigned TRBD1 or TRBD2 (6 bases each). The receptor was isolated from an adult with an advanced solid tumor such as melanoma, head and neck, liver or kidney cancer. The source material was CD4+ or CD8+ T cells sorted from blood, sampled in a trial of the OX40 agonist ivuxolimab. The CDR3 is CASRPSGDSSYEQYF. In DNA form, the CDR3 reads TGTGCCAGCAGACCCTCAGGGGACTCCTCCTACGAGCAGTACTTC.